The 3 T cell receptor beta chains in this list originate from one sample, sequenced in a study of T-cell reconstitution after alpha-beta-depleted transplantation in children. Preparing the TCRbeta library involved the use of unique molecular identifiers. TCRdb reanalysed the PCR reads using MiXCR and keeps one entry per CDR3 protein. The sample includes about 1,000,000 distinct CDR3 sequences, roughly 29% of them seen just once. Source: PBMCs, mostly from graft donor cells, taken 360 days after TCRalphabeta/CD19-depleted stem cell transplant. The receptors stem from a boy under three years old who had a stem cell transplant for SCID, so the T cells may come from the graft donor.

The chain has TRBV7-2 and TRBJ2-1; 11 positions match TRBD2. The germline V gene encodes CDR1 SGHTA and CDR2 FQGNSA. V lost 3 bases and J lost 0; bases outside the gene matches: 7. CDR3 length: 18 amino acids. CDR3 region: CASSLASGGPSSYNEQFF. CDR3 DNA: TGTGCCAGCAGCTTGGCTAGCGGGGGGCCTAGCTCCTACAATGAGCAGTTCTTC.

The CDR3 here is CASSLVGQGSLNEQFF. CDR3 in DNA: TGCGCCAGCAGCTTGGTGGGACAGGGGTCCCTTAATGAGCAGTTCTTC. V is TRBV5-1 and J is TRBJ2-1, with 10 bases lining up with TRBD1. Germline CDR1 SGHRS, CDR2 YFSETQ. There are 16 residues in the CDR3. J gave up 7 bases and V 0 bases, and 7 bases lay outside the gene matches.

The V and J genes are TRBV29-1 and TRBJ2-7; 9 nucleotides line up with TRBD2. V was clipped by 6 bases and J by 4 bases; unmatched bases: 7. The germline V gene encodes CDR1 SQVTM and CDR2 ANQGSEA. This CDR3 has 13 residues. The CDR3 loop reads CSVGTSMIYEQYF. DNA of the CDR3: TGCAGCGTGGGGACTAGCATGATATACGAGCAGTACTTC.